This T cell receptor beta chain was retrieved from a study of T-cell memory formation after mild COVID-19. Trimming took off 2 bases at V and 7 bases at J, with 9 bases between the two ends. The germline gives CDR1 SGHNT, CDR2 YENEEA. The CDR3 is made up of 13 amino acids. This clonotype was recorded a few times. TCRdb re-called the 5' RACE reads through MiXCR, storing one row per CDR3 protein. The repertoire holds approximately 300,000 distinct CDR3 sequences, with 7.5% to 9.5% as singletons. This receptor was identified in a man aged 18 to 35 who had mild COVID-19 (a few samples of this study predate the infection). Cell type and time point are not known. The material sequenced was PBMCs or a T cell subset sorted from them (not recorded which). The chain recombines TRBV11-3 with TRBJ2-4, with D maybe TRBD1 (6 bases). The CDR3 loop reads CASSLNRVNIQYF. The CDR3 bases are TGTGCCAGCAGCTTAAACAGGGTTAACATTCAGTACTTC.